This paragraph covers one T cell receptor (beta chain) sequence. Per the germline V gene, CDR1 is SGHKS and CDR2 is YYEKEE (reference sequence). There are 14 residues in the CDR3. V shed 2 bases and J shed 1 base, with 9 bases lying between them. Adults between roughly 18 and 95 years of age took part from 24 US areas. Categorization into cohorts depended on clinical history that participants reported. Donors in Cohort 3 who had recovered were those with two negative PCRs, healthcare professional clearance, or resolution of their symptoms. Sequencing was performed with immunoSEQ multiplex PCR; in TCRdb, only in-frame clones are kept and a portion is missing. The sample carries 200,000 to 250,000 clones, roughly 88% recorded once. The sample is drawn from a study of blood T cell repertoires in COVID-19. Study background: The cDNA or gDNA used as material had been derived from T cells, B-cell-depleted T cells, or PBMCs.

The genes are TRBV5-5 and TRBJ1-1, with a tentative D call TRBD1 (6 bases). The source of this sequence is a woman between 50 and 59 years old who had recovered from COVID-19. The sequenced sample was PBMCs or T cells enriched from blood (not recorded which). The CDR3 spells CASSFGTTNTEAFF. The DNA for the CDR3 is TGTGCCAGCAGCTTCGGGACAACGAACACTGAAGCTTTCTTT.